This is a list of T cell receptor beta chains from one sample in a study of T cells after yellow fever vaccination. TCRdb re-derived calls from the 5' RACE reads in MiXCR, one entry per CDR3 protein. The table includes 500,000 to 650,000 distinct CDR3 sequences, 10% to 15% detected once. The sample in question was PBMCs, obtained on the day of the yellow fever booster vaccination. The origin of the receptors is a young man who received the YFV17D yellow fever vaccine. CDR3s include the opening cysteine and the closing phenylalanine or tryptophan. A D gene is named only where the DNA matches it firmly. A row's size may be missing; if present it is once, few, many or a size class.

CDR3: CASSLGASRNTGELFF
DNA: TGCGCCAGCAGCTTGGGCGCTAGCCGGAACACCGGGGAGCTGTTTTTT
D: .
size: .
J: TRBJ2-2
V: TRBV5-1

CDR3: CASSLEASGNSYEQYF
DNA: TGTGCCAGCAGCTTAGAAGCTAGCGGGAACTCCTACGAGCAGTACTTC
D: TRBD2
size: .
J: TRBJ2-7
V: TRBV7-2

CDR3: CSARDNRLAGGEQFF
DNA: TGCAGTGCTAGAGATAATAGACTAGCGGGAGGTGAGCAGTTCTTC
D: TRBD2
size: few
J: TRBJ2-1
V: TRBV20-1

CDR3: CAISESGASGGSYNEQFF
DNA: TGTGCCATCAGTGAGTCGGGCGCTAGCGGGGGTTCCTACAATGAGCAGTTCTTC
D: TRBD2
size: few
J: TRBJ2-1
V: TRBV10-3

CDR3: CSARDLTNSYEQYF
DNA: TGCAGTGCTAGAGATCTGACTAACTCCTACGAGCAGTACTTC
D: .
size: .
J: TRBJ2-7
V: TRBV20-1

CDR3: CASSITHLATQGTQYF
DNA: TGTGCCAGCAGCATCACTCATCTAGCGACCCAGGGGACCCAGTACTTC
D: .
size: many
J: TRBJ2-5
V: TRBV7-2

CDR3: CASTGRAEQFF
DNA: TGTGCCAGCACCGGCCGGGCTGAGCAGTTCTTC
D: .
size: .
J: TRBJ2-1
V: TRBV12-3/TRBV12-4

CDR3: CASSPGLAGQETQYF
DNA: TGCGCCAGCAGCCCGGGACTAGCGGGACAAGAGACCCAGTACTTC
D: TRBD2
size: many
J: TRBJ2-5
V: TRBV5-1

CDR3: CSATGTGATF
DNA: TGCAGTGCTACCGGGACAGGGGCTACCTTT
D: TRBD1
size: .
J: TRBJ1-4
V: TRBV20-1

CDR3: CASSFESGRKTDTQYF
DNA: TGTGCCAGCAGTTTCGAAAGCGGGAGGAAGACAGATACGCAGTATTTT
D: TRBD2
size: few
J: TRBJ2-3
V: TRBV27

CDR3: CASSAYRGPYEQYF
DNA: TGTGCCAGCAGCGCCTACAGGGGTCCCTACGAGCAGTACTTC
D: TRBD1
size: .
J: TRBJ2-7
V: TRBV7-2

CDR3: CASSSGGGVNEQFF
DNA: TGTGCCAGCAGCTCCGGGGGAGGGGTCAATGAGCAGTTCTTC
D: TRBD2
size: .
J: TRBJ2-1
V: TRBV11-2

CDR3: CASSVRAGREQYF
DNA: TGTGCCAGCAGCGTCAGGGCAGGACGTGAGCAGTACTTC
D: .
size: few
J: TRBJ2-7
V: TRBV7-2

CDR3: CASSPGTSGIVEQFF
DNA: TGTGCCAGCAGCCCCGGGACTAGCGGGATCGTTGAGCAGTTCTTC
D: TRBD2
size: few
J: TRBJ2-1
V: TRBV14

CDR3: CASSFPGQGFSQPQHF
DNA: TGTGCCAGCAGTTTTCCCGGTCAGGGCTTTAGTCAGCCCCAGCATTTT
D: .
size: few
J: TRBJ1-5
V: TRBV28

CDR3: CASSHTRSSGPTYEQYF
DNA: TGTGCCAGCAGCCATACACGCTCTAGCGGTCCTACCTACGAGCAGTACTTC
D: TRBD2
size: .
J: TRBJ2-7
V: TRBV14

CDR3: CASSELAVLRTGELFF
DNA: TGTGCCAGCAGTGAGTTAGCGGTCCTACGAACCGGGGAGCTGTTTTTT
D: .
size: few
J: TRBJ2-2
V: TRBV6-1

CDR3: CASSRTSITDTQYF
DNA: TGTGCCAGCAGCCGGACTAGCATCACAGATACGCAGTATTTT
D: TRBD2
size: .
J: TRBJ2-3
V: TRBV7-2

CDR3: CASSQAGLAYEQYF
DNA: TGCGCCAGCAGCCAGGCGGGTCTTGCCTACGAGCAGTACTTC
D: .
size: many
J: TRBJ2-7
V: TRBV4-1

CDR3: CATSREDNPQFF
DNA: TGTGCCACCAGCAGGGAGGACAACCCCCAGTTCTTC
D: .
size: few
J: TRBJ2-1
V: TRBV15

CDR3: CATKRPQAYEQYF
DNA: TGTGCCACCAAGCGTCCCCAAGCCTACGAGCAGTACTTC
D: .
size: many
J: TRBJ2-7
V: TRBV10-3

CDR3: CASLSSNQPQHF
DNA: TGTGCCAGCCTCAGTAGCAATCAGCCCCAGCATTTT
D: .
size: few
J: TRBJ1-5
V: TRBV4-2

CDR3: CSVAREYEQYF
DNA: TGCAGCGTTGCTCGGGAGTACGAGCAGTACTTC
D: .
size: .
J: TRBJ2-7
V: TRBV29-1

CDR3: CAISLATPDSGNTIYF
DNA: TGTGCCATCAGCTTAGCGACACCTGACTCTGGAAACACCATATATTTT
D: .
size: .
J: TRBJ1-3
V: TRBV7-2

CDR3: CASSLGVTGTAGELFF
DNA: TGTGCCAGCAGCTTAGGAGTGACAGGGACTGCCGGGGAGCTGTTTTTT
D: .
size: few
J: TRBJ2-2
V: TRBV7-8

CDR3: CASRPAATNEKLFF
DNA: TGCGCCAGCAGGCCCGCCGCAACTAATGAAAAACTGTTTTTT
D: .
size: .
J: TRBJ1-4
V: TRBV5-1

CDR3: CASSLSGTYQETEYF
DNA: TGTGCCAGCAGCTTATCGGGGACGTACCAAGAGACCGAGTACTTC
D: .
size: .
J: TRBJ2-5
V: TRBV7-2

CDR3: CASSFEIAVNNEQFF
DNA: TGTGCCAGCAGTTTTGAGATTGCAGTAAACAATGAGCAGTTCTTC
D: .
size: few
J: TRBJ2-1
V: TRBV28

CDR3: CASSLGGGHPRDF
DNA: TGTGCCAGCAGCTTAGGAGGGGGACACCCTAGGGACTTC
D: .
size: .
J: TRBJ2-5
V: TRBV7-9

CDR3: CASSLSIGHNEQFF
DNA: TGTGCCAGCAGCTTATCAATTGGACACAATGAGCAGTTCTTC
D: .
size: .
J: TRBJ2-1
V: TRBV7-9

CDR3: CASSSPGQEETQYF
DNA: TGTGCCAGCAGCTCGCCGGGACAGGAAGAGACCCAGTACTTC
D: TRBD1
size: .
J: TRBJ2-5
V: TRBV5-8

CDR3: CASRRGLAGAYEQYF
DNA: TGTGCCAGCAGACGAGGACTAGCGGGGGCCTACGAGCAGTACTTC
D: TRBD2
size: few
J: TRBJ2-7
V: TRBV27

CDR3: CASSSFGGKDEQYF
DNA: TGCGCCAGCAGTTCCTTTGGAGGGAAGGACGAGCAGTACTTC
D: .
size: .
J: TRBJ2-7
V: TRBV5-1

CDR3: CASSGGYTEAFF
DNA: TGTGCCAGCAGCGGCGGCTACACTGAAGCTTTCTTT
D: .
size: .
J: TRBJ1-1
V: TRBV12-3/TRBV12-4

CDR3: CSASPGAVNTEAFF
DNA: TGCAGTGCTAGTCCGGGGGCGGTAAACACTGAAGCTTTCTTT
D: .
size: few
J: TRBJ1-1
V: TRBV20-1

CDR3: CASSQTPYGYTF
DNA: TGTGCCAGCAGCCAAACGCCCTATGGCTACACCTTC
D: .
size: .
J: TRBJ1-2
V: TRBV14

CDR3: CASSPRALKNTGELFF
DNA: TGCGCCAGCAGCCCTCGGGCCCTTAAGAACACCGGGGAGCTGTTTTTT
D: .
size: few
J: TRBJ2-2
V: TRBV23-1

CDR3: CASSQGMERTGPSYEQYF
DNA: TGTGCCAGCAGCCAAGGAATGGAGCGGACAGGGCCTTCCTACGAGCAGTACTTC
D: TRBD1
size: few
J: TRBJ2-7
V: TRBV4-2

CDR3: CASSLPGEWNYGYTF
DNA: TGTGCCAGCAGCCTTCCAGGGGAGTGGAACTATGGCTACACCTTC
D: .
size: .
J: TRBJ1-2
V: TRBV7-2

CDR3: CASSEPSGIGEQFF
DNA: TGTGCCAGCAGCGAGCCTAGCGGGATTGGTGAGCAGTTCTTC
D: TRBD2
size: few
J: TRBJ2-1
V: TRBV7-9

CDR3: CASGQGKTQYF
DNA: TGTGCCAGTGGACAGGGAAAGACCCAGTACTTC
D: TRBD1
size: .
J: TRBJ2-5
V: TRBV19

CDR3: CAPLGWQDWANVLTF
DNA: TGTGCCCCTCTAGGGTGGCAGGATTGGGCCAACGTCCTGACTTTC
D: .
size: .
J: TRBJ2-6
V: TRBV5-3

CDR3: CASSLAETASGILYF
DNA: TGTGCCAGCAGCTTAGCGGAGACAGCCTCAGGGATCCTATATTTT
D: .
size: .
J: TRBJ1-3
V: TRBV7-9

CDR3: CATSREKREDYEQYF
DNA: TGTGCCACCAGCAGAGAAAAGCGGGAGGACTACGAGCAGTACTTC
D: TRBD2
size: many
J: TRBJ2-7
V: TRBV15

CDR3: CSVEEALEQYF
DNA: TGCAGCGTTGAGGAGGCGCTAGAGCAGTACTTC
D: .
size: few
J: TRBJ2-7
V: TRBV29-1

CDR3: CASSIKRLGTDTQYF
DNA: TGTGCCAGTAGTATAAAGCGACTAGGCACAGATACGCAGTATTTT
D: .
size: .
J: TRBJ2-3
V: TRBV19

CDR3: CASSQDPSLVTANTEAFF
DNA: TGCGCCAGCAGCCAAGATCCTTCGTTGGTGACAGCGAACACTGAAGCTTTCTTT
D: .
size: few
J: TRBJ1-1
V: TRBV4-1

CDR3: CASSGPGMAYEQYF
DNA: TGTGCCAGCAGTGGCCCCGGTATGGCCTACGAGCAGTACTTC
D: .
size: .
J: TRBJ2-7
V: TRBV6-1

CDR3: CASSDSWAGWAQPQHF
DNA: TGTGCCAGCAGTGACTCATGGGCAGGGTGGGCGCAGCCCCAGCATTTT
D: .
size: few
J: TRBJ1-5
V: TRBV6-4

CDR3: CASSPNPAGALGELFF
DNA: TGTGCCAGCTCACCAAATCCAGCGGGAGCGCTCGGGGAGCTGTTTTTT
D: TRBD2
size: .
J: TRBJ2-2
V: TRBV18

CDR3: CSAARDSVGETQYF
DNA: TGCAGTGCTGCCAGGGACTCCGTCGGGGAGACCCAGTACTTC
D: .
size: .
J: TRBJ2-5
V: TRBV20-1

CDR3: CSVYSGRGDEQFF
DNA: TGCAGCGTTTATAGCGGGAGGGGCGATGAGCAGTTCTTC
D: TRBD2
size: .
J: TRBJ2-1
V: TRBV29-1

CDR3: CAISDGQSPFEQYF
DNA: TGTGCCATCAGTGATGGGCAGTCCCCTTTCGAGCAGTACTTC
D: .
size: few
J: TRBJ2-7
V: TRBV10-3

CDR3: CSASPSTGRHNEQFF
DNA: TGCAGTGCTAGTCCCTCCACAGGGCGGCACAATGAGCAGTTCTTC
D: .
size: few
J: TRBJ2-1
V: TRBV20-1

CDR3: CASSPLDSRSPLHF
DNA: TGTGCCAGCAGTCCGCTGGACAGCCGATCACCCCTCCACTTT
D: .
size: many
J: TRBJ1-6
V: TRBV12-3/TRBV12-4

CDR3: CSVDGLAGGNEQYF
DNA: TGCAGCGTTGATGGGCTAGCGGGAGGAAACGAGCAGTACTTC
D: TRBD2
size: many
J: TRBJ2-7
V: TRBV29-1

CDR3: CASSQLGTEAFF
DNA: TGTGCCAGCAGCCAGCTGGGGACTGAAGCTTTCTTT
D: .
size: few
J: TRBJ1-1
V: TRBV3-1

CDR3: CASSEMTSGAFF
DNA: TGCGCCAGCAGTGAGATGACCTCCGGGGCTTTCTTT
D: .
size: .
J: TRBJ1-1
V: TRBV10-1

CDR3: CASSPGRTGGSFF
DNA: TGTGCCAGCAGCCCCGGGCGGACAGGGGGTTCTTTCTTC
D: TRBD1
size: many
J: TRBJ2-1
V: TRBV14

CDR3: CASSITGGRYEQYF
DNA: TGTGCCAGCAGCATAACAGGGGGTCGCTACGAGCAGTACTTC
D: TRBD1
size: few
J: TRBJ2-7
V: TRBV7-2